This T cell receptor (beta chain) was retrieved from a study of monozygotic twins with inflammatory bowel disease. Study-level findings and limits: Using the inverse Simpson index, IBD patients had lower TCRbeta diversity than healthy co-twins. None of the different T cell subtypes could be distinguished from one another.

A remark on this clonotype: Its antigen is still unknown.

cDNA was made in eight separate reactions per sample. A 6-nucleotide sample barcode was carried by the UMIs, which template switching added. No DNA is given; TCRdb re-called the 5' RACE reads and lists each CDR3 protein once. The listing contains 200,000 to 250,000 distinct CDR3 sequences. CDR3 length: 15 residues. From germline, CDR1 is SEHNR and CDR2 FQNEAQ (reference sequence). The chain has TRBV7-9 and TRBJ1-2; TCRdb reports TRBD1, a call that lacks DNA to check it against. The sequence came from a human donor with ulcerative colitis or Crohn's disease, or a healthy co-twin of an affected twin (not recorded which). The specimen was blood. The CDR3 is CAGVGQGRSNYGYTF.